This entry lists 12 T cell receptor beta chains sequenced from one sample in a study of T cell changes during pregnancy in multiple sclerosis. Sequencing used immunoSEQ multiplex PCR; TCRdb keeps in-frame clones, though not all of them. The repertoire consists of around 64,000 clones, with about 93% occurring once and the leading ten covering 2.6%. The source material was CD8+ T cells from peripheral blood mononuclear cells, sampled in the third trimester of pregnancy. Receptors originate from a female donor with multiple sclerosis, enrolled in a pregnancy study.

The chain links TRBV6-5 to TRBJ1-1; 7 bases line up with TRBD1. This CDR3 has 15 amino acids. Germline assignment: CDR1 MNHEY and CDR2 SVGAGI. V shed 6 bases, J shed 0 bases, and the junction held 7 bases outside the gene matches. The DNA for the CDR3 is TGTGCCAGCAGACGACGACAGGGTATGAACACTGAAGCTTTCTTT. Protein sequence: CASRRRQGMNTEAFF.

Regarding this clone: This specimen includes other DNA sequences encoding the same CDR3. V and J are TRBV5-5 and TRBJ2-7; D possibly corresponds to TRBD1 (5 bases). V gave up 0 bases and J gave up 1 base, with 5 bases separating them. The CDR3 totals 13 residues. From germline, CDR1 is SGHKS and CDR2 YYEKEE (reference sequence). In DNA, the CDR3 is TGTGCCAGCAGCTTGGGACAGTCCTACGAGCAGTACTTC. This gives the protein CASSLGQSYEQYF.

The rearrangement joins TRBV5-1 to TRBJ2-7; D possibly corresponds to TRBD2 (6 bases). CDR3 length: 14 amino acids. CDR1 is SGHRS and CDR2 is YFSETQ in the germline V gene. V was trimmed by 0 bases and J by 2 bases, leaving 9 bases between them. The CDR3 region has the DNA TGCGCCAGCAGCTTGGGTAGCGGCCCCTACGAGCAGTACTTC. This translates into CASSLGSGPYEQYF.

The chain has TRBV27 and TRBJ1-1, with D unclear. With 3 bases removed from V and 4 bases from J, the gap between germline ends came to 12 bases. Germline assignment: CDR1 MNHEY and CDR2 SMNVEV (reference sequence). The CDR3 has 14 amino acids. The CDR3 nucleotides read TGTGCCAGCAGTTTCAACGGTCTCGTCACTGAAGCTTTCTTT. Protein sequence: CASSFNGLVTEAFF.

J is TRBJ2-3 and V is TRBV28, with a tentative D call TRBD2 (6 bases). The CDR3 has 14 amino acids. CDR1 MDHEN and CDR2 SYDVKM come from the germline V gene. V was trimmed by 5 bases and J by 1 base, leaving 10 bases between them. The CDR3 coding sequence is TGTGCCAGCAGTGGGGAGGATGGCACAGATACGCAGTATTTT. This codes for CASSGEDGTDTQYF.

The chain carries TRBV5-1 and TRBJ2-7; perhaps TRBD1 as D (5 bases). The CDR3 is made up of 13 amino acids. Germline V lookup: CDR1 SGHRS, CDR2 YFSETQ. V lost 2 bases, J lost 2 bases, and 8 bases lay in between. CDR3 region: CASSLRGTYEQYF. The CDR3 nucleotides read TGCGCCAGCAGCTTAAGGGGAACCTACGAGCAGTACTTC.

The genes are TRBV4-3 and TRBJ2-1; the match to TRBD2 covers 10 bases. Germline CDR1 is LGHNA and CDR2 is YSLEER. The junction had 3 bases not matched to a gene; V was cut back by 2 bases and J by 2 bases. CDR3 size: 16 residues. CDR3 nucleotide sequence: TGCGCCAGCAGCCAAATAGCGGGAGGAACCTACAATGAGCAGTTCTTC. It encodes CASSQIAGGTYNEQFF.

This clone came up once. The chain couples TRBV7-2 to TRBJ2-1, with 8 bases aligning to TRBD2. V trimming: 1 base; J trimming: 9 bases; junction bases outside the gene matches: 2. The length of the CDR3 is 13 residues. Germline CDR1 is SGHTA and CDR2 is FQGNSA. DNA of the CDR3: TGTGCCAGCAGCTTAGTTACTAGCGGTGAGCAGTTCTTC. Translation: CASSLVTSGEQFF.

The chain is built from TRBV29-1 and TRBJ1-2, with D possibly being TRBD1 (6 bases). The length of the CDR3 is 11 residues. The germline V and J ends were trimmed by 6 bases and 5 bases, with 10 bases remaining between them. The V gene's germline CDR1 is SQVTM and CDR2 ANQGSEA. The CDR3: CSVGQGYGYTF. CDR3 coding DNA: TGCAGCGTAGGGCAGGGGTATGGCTACACCTTC.

The V call is TRBV19, the J call TRBJ1-1, with 7 bases matching TRBD1. With V trimmed by 7 bases and J by 0 bases, 5 bases remained unmatched. CDR3 length: 14 amino acids. Looked up from germline, CDR1 is LNHDA and CDR2 is SQIVND (reference sequence). DNA of the CDR3: TGTGCCAGTACCCGGACAGGAATGAACACTGAAGCTTTCTTT. Its translation is CASTRTGMNTEAFF.

V gene TRBV4-1 combines with J gene TRBJ2-1; D perhaps matches TRBD1 (6 bases). The CDR3 is 18 amino acids. Looked up from germline, CDR1 is MGHRA and CDR2 is YSYEKL. Trimming took off 1 base at V and 3 bases at J, with 19 bases between the two ends. CDR3 region: CASSQGPPTGIYYNEQFF. The CDR3 nucleotides read TGCGCCAGCAGCCAAGGTCCACCTACAGGGATTTACTACAATGAGCAGTTCTTC.

The J gene is TRBJ1-1, the V gene TRBV11-2; TRBD1 matches 9 bases. Germline CDR1 is SGHAT and CDR2 is FQNNGV. J lost 8 bases, V lost 4 bases, and 5 bases had no gene match. The CDR3 spans 13 residues. The CDR3, as DNA: TGTGCCAGCAGCTCAGGACAGGGGCCGGAAGCTTTCTTT. Protein sequence: CASSSGQGPEAFF.